A selection of T cell receptor beta chains follows, all from one sample in a study of OX40 agonist ivuxolimab in advanced cancers. Assay: immunoSEQ multiplex PCR; the TCRdb copy retains only in-frame clones and omits some. The table has tens of thousands of clones, 88% seen once. The sample consisted of CD4+ or CD8+ T cells sorted from blood, taken in a trial of the OX40 agonist ivuxolimab. Receptor source: an adult with an advanced solid tumor such as melanoma, head and neck, liver or kidney cancer. Each CDR3 is given with its conserved first and last residue. Fields, in order: J gene, V gene, clone size, CDR3 protein. Only some rows state a clone size, as once, few, many or a class for expanded clones.

TRBJ2-1,TRBV19,-,CASSLLAGGYNEQFF
TRBJ2-7,TRBV7-9,-,CTSSSTKGVYEQYF
TRBJ2-1,TRBV6-5,few,CASSPGLAYNEQFF
TRBJ2-1,TRBV2,once,CASSEVGREATYNEQFF
TRBJ1-1,TRBV28,-,CASSRPATLTEAFF
TRBJ1-3,TRBV5-6,-,CASSVLGQGLYSGNTIYF
TRBJ2-5,TRBV27,once,CASSLYLRASETQYF
TRBJ2-7,TRBV7-6,-,CASSFSVAGVHEQYF
TRBJ2-5,TRBV7-6,-,CASANSGAETQYF
TRBJ1-1,TRBV6-5,-,CASSYSSNTEAFF
TRBJ2-7,TRBV27,-,CASSFGDRVGEQYF
TRBJ1-1,TRBV7-8,-,CASSLGGQGNTEAFF
TRBJ2-3,TRBV5-1,-,CASSLVQPRPDTQYF
TRBJ2-3,TRBV9,-,CASSAPAGTDTQYF
TRBJ1-1,TRBV27,-,CASSPYYRPSSEAFF
TRBJ2-5,TRBV7-3,few,CASSSTGGSGTQYF
TRBJ2-7,TRBV9,-,CASSSRFSPDEQYF
TRBJ2-1,TRBV28,-,CASSLRPIYNEQFF
TRBJ2-7,TRBV4-2,-,CASSQRLVGLAVYEQYF
TRBJ2-7,TRBV25-1,-,CASSEFYYEQYF
TRBJ2-3,TRBV27,-,CASSLDQRERNLAQYF
TRBJ2-5,TRBV7-2,-,CASSPSLAGTEETQYF
TRBJ1-2,TRBV10-3,-,CAISAGQGLYYGYTF
TRBJ2-7,TRBV4-2,-,CASSQVGLAPVYEQYF
TRBJ1-1,TRBV5-1,few,CASSLAEGLNTEAFF
TRBJ2-1,TRBV7-9,-,CASSSPAGEQFF
TRBJ2-2,TRBV6-5,-,CASTPSPIGGGELFF
TRBJ2-1,TRBV13,-,CASSLGRIGLYNEQFF
TRBJ2-7,TRBV5-4,-,CASSLVGTGEIEQYF
TRBJ1-5,TRBV19,-,CASSIDGPGQGLGQPQHF
TRBJ2-1,TRBV23-1,-,CASSQTRTGWSYNEQFF
TRBJ1-1,TRBV27,-,CASSLQGMNTEAFF
TRBJ1-5,TRBV7-8,-,CASSFDREGQPQHF